The 17 T cell receptor beta chains below come from one sample, sequenced in a study of blood T cell repertoires in COVID-19. TCRdb's copy holds only in-frame clones and misses some; the assay was immunoSEQ multiplex PCR. This sample has some 300,000 clones, with around 84% found just once. The sequenced sample consisted of peripheral blood. The receptors were sampled from a man aged 65 to 85 with acute or convalescent COVID-19.

This chain connects TRBV25-1 to TRBJ1-1; D perhaps matches TRBD1 (5 bases). This CDR3 has 12 amino acids. Germline-derived CDR1 and CDR2 are MGHDK and SYGVNS. V was cut by 2 bases and J by 6 bases, with 7 bases left in between. The CDR3 DNA reads TGTGCCAGCAGTGAAGTAGGGGCTGAAGCTTTCTTT. Protein sequence: CASSEVGAEAFF.

Remarks on this clone: Other nucleotide sequences in the sample specify the same CDR3. The V gene is TRBV19, the J gene TRBJ1-5, with 10 bases that match TRBD1. CDR1 is LNHDA and CDR2 is SQIVND in the germline V gene (reference sequence). J lost 5 bases, V lost 5 bases, and 0 bases had no gene match. The length of the CDR3 is 13 residues. The CDR3 DNA reads as TGTGCCAGTAGTGGGACAGGGGATCAGCCCCAGCATTTT. This sequence encodes CASSGTGDQPQHF.

This chain connects TRBV28 to TRBJ2-5; perhaps TRBD2 as D (5 bases). Germline assignment: CDR1 MDHEN and CDR2 SYDVKM. The CDR3 covers 13 residues. Deletions cut 1 base from V and 9 bases from J, with 12 bases between. This CDR3 is CASSLSGVAAQYF. CDR3 nucleotide sequence: TGTGCCAGCAGTTTATCCGGGGTGGCGGCCCAGTACTTC.

The chain recombines TRBV12-3 or TRBV12-4 with TRBJ1-2, with D hard to call. Between the trimmed V and J ends, which lost 1 base and 4 bases, there was a span of 7 bases. The length of the CDR3 is 13 residues. For the CDR3, the DNA is TGTGCCAGCAGTTTAGATACATCCTATGGCTACACCTTC. Amino acids: CASSLDTSYGYTF.

The table lists this clone with a count of one. The genes are TRBV6-6 and TRBJ2-2; 9 nucleotides align to TRBD1. J was trimmed by 2 bases and V by 6 bases; bases with no gene match: 7. CDR1 and CDR2 from the germline V gene are MNHNY and SVGAGI (reference sequence). The length of the CDR3 is 16 residues. This CDR3 is CASSLLDRGNTGELFF. CDR3 sequence (DNA): TGTGCCAGCAGCCTCTTGGACAGGGGCAACACCGGGGAGCTGTTTTTT.

The J gene is TRBJ2-6, the V gene TRBV5-1; TRBD1 matches at 9 bases. The germline V gene encodes CDR1 SGHRS and CDR2 YFSETQ. CDR3 length: 17 amino acids. V lost 2 bases and J lost 4; bases outside the gene matches: 7. The CDR3 here is CASSFGTGSAGANVLTF. The CDR3 nucleotides read TGCGCCAGCAGCTTTGGGACAGGGTCCGCCGGGGCCAACGTCCTGACTTTC. The full variable domain, completed using reference TRBV5-1 and TRBJ2-6, is KAGVTQTPRYLIKTRGQQVTLSCSPISGHRSVSWYQQTPGQGLQFLFEYFSETQRNKGNFPGRFSGRQFSNSRSEMNVSTLELGDSALYLCASSFGTGSAGANVLTFGAGSRLTVL.

The V and J genes are TRBV15 and TRBJ1-2; D may be TRBD1 (5 bases). CDR1 is LNHNV, CDR2 YYDKDF, per germline (reference sequence). Trimming took 6 bases from V and 2 from J, leaving 10 bases between them. The CDR3 extends over 13 amino acids. CDR3 bases: TGTGCCACCAGTCCCGACAGAAACTATGGCTACACCTTC. Translated: CATSPDRNYGYTF.

This clone turned up a few times. The CDR3 DNA follows: TGTGCCAGCAGCCTAGCCCCGGACAGGGGTCGTTCCTACGAGCAGTACTTC. Translated: CASSLAPDRGRSYEQYF. The chain links TRBV28 to TRBJ2-7; TRBD1 matches at 9 bases. Germline CDR1 MDHEN, CDR2 SYDVKM. J gave up 1 base and V 6 bases, and 13 bases lay outside the gene matches. There are 17 residues in the CDR3.

On this clone itself: Additional DNA sequences in this sample encode the identical CDR3. The chain joins TRBV5-1 to TRBJ2-7, with 10 positions matching TRBD2. This CDR3 has 13 residues. From germline, CDR1 is SGHRS and CDR2 YFSETQ. Trimming took 2 bases from V and 6 from J; bases not matched to a gene: 2. Written as DNA, the CDR3 is TGCGCCAGCAGCTTAAGCGGGAGGGGCGAGCAGTACTTC. It encodes CASSLSGRGEQYF.

The J gene is TRBJ2-1, the V gene TRBV7-6; 8 nucleotides agree with TRBD1. The CDR3 has 11 residues. Trimming at V came to 5 bases and at J to 12 bases, leaving 3 bases not matched to a gene. The germline gives CDR1 SGHVS, CDR2 FNYEAQ. Written as DNA, the CDR3 is TGTGCCAGCAGCGACAGGGGAGCGCAGTTCTTC. Translation gives CASSDRGAQFF.

V is TRBV28 and J is TRBJ2-7; D not resolved. Germline assignment: CDR1 MDHEN and CDR2 SYDVKM. V shed 4 bases and J shed 1 base, with 14 bases lying between them. The CDR3 contains 15 residues. The CDR3 sequence is CASSSPRRISYEQYF. The CDR3 DNA is TGTGCCAGCAGTTCCCCTCGCAGGATATCCTACGAGCAGTACTTC.

V and J are TRBV7-9 and TRBJ1-2; maybe TRBD1 (5 bases). The V gene's germline CDR1 is SEHNR and CDR2 FQNEAQ (reference sequence). Trimming took off 1 base at V and 10 bases at J, with 13 bases between the two ends. This CDR3 region has 13 residues. The CDR3 sequence is CASSLGTGRLYTF. The CDR3 coding sequence is TGTGCCAGCAGCTTAGGAACAGGTCGACTCTACACCTTC.

The chain is built from TRBV7-2 and TRBJ1-1; D ambiguous. V shed 7 bases and J shed 7 bases, with 13 bases lying between them. This CDR3 has 12 amino acids. Germline CDR1 and CDR2: SGHTA and FQGNSA. This CDR3 is CASNIAPGEAFF. CDR3 coding DNA: TGTGCCAGCAACATCGCCCCGGGTGAAGCTTTCTTT.

The chain is built from TRBV5-1 and TRBJ2-1; 7 bases are a match to TRBD1. Germline CDR1 is SGHRS and CDR2 is YFSETQ. V was pared by 3 bases and J by 4 bases, with 7 bases of the junction left unmatched. This CDR3 contains 15 residues. This CDR3 reads CASSSSGTAYNEQFF. The CDR3, as DNA: TGCGCCAGCAGCTCCTCCGGGACAGCATACAATGAGCAGTTCTTC.

This chain joins TRBV18 and TRBJ2-3; TRBD2 agrees at 13 bases. Trimming took 3 bases from V and 2 from J; bases not matched to a gene: 5. Germline assignment: CDR1 KGHSH and CDR2 LQKENI. This CDR3 comprises 17 residues. The CDR3 is CASSPRTSGGYTDTQYF. In DNA form, the CDR3 reads TGTGCCAGCTCACCTAGGACTAGCGGGGGATACACAGATACGCAGTATTTT.

This rearrangement joins TRBV9 to TRBJ2-1, with 8 bases identical to TRBD2. This CDR3 has 15 residues. CDR1 SGDLS and CDR2 YYNGEE come from the germline V gene. Trimming at V came to 6 bases and at J to 5 bases, leaving 10 bases not matched to a gene. The CDR3 DNA is TGTGCCAGCACCGGGGGGGTAGCCCCAGACAATGAGCAGTTCTTC. It translates to CASTGGVAPDNEQFF. The complete variable domain, with remaining parts taken from reference TRBV9 and TRBJ2-1, reads DSGVTQTPKHLITATGQRVTLRCSPRSGDLSVYWYQQSLDQGLQFLIQYYNGEERAKGNILERFSAQQFPDLHSELNLSSLELGDSALYFCASTGGVAPDNEQFFGPGTRLTVL.

This chain joins TRBV5-1 and TRBJ1-1; possible D gene TRBD1, 6 bases. Germline CDR1 reads SGHRS; CDR2 reads YFSETQ. Trimming pared 4 bases from V and 1 base from J, leaving 8 bases between. CDR3 length: 13 amino acids. The CDR3, as DNA: TGCGCCAGCAGCCGGGGACAGAACACTGAAGCTTTCTTT. This encodes CASSRGQNTEAFF.